This T cell receptor (beta chain) was identified in a study of vaccination effects on CD4 cells after COVID-19. Study-level findings and limits: Pronounced clonal contraction occurred in clones induced by infection and by vaccine late after vaccination.

Following an approximately eleven-day culture, CD4+ T cells were purified. It was two doses of either the BNT162b2 or mRNA-1273 vaccine that participants received. In the vaccine recipients, nucleocapsid antibodies were negative and there was no prior SARS-CoV-2 infection. Half-medium replacement with IL-2 medium occurred on days 3 and 7. This table comes from immunoSEQ multiplex PCR, and its TCRdb copy is limited to in-frame clones, with some not included. The sample consists of 45,000 or so clones, 55% to 75% of them appearing once. The germline gives CDR1 SGHKS, CDR2 YYEKEE (reference sequence). The V and J ends lost 1 base and 2 bases, in that order; junction bases with no gene match: 4. The CDR3 spans 18 residues. With regard to this clone: Its cognate antigen is unknown.

The V and J genes are TRBV5-5 and TRBJ2-6, with 12 nucleotides matching TRBD2. The clonotype originates from a human donor who received a COVID-19 vaccine. Material: CD4+ T cells from PBMCs cultured without peptide, obtained after COVID-19 vaccination. For the CDR3, the DNA is TGTGCCAGCAGCTTGTTGCTAGCGGGAGGGCCTGGGGCCAACGTCCTGACTTTC. It codes for CASSLLLAGGPGANVLTF.